This T cell receptor beta chain was sequenced during a study of blood T cell repertoires in COVID-19. The CDR3 sequence is 16 residues long. Germline V gene sequence: CDR1 MNHEY, CDR2 SVGAGI. The V end lost 3 bases, the J end lost 1 base, and 15 bases lay between the germline ends. Here immunoSEQ multiplex PCR was the method, and the copy in TCRdb shows in-frame clones only, minus some. The sample carries some 410,000 clones, approximately 87% recorded once. This clonotype was obtained from a woman in her 30s with acute COVID-19. The sequencing sample was made of PBMCs or T cells enriched from blood (not recorded which). The chain uses TRBV6-5 and TRBJ1-1, with TRBD1 as a possible D gene (6 bases). The CDR3 DNA sequence: TGTGCCAGCAGTTATTGGAGGGGGGGACGGAACACTGAAGCTTTCTTT. Residues: CASSYWRGGRNTEAFF.